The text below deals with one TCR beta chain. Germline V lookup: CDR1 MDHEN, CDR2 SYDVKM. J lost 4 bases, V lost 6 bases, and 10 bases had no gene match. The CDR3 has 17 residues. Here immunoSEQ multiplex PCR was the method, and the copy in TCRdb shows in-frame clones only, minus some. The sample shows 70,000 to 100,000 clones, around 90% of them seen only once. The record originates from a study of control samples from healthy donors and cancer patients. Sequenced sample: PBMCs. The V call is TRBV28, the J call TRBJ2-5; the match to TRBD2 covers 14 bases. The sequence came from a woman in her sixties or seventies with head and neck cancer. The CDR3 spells CASRSGLAGVLGETQYF. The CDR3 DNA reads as TGTGCCAGCAGGTCGGGACTAGCGGGAGTCTTGGGAGAGACCCAGTACTTC.